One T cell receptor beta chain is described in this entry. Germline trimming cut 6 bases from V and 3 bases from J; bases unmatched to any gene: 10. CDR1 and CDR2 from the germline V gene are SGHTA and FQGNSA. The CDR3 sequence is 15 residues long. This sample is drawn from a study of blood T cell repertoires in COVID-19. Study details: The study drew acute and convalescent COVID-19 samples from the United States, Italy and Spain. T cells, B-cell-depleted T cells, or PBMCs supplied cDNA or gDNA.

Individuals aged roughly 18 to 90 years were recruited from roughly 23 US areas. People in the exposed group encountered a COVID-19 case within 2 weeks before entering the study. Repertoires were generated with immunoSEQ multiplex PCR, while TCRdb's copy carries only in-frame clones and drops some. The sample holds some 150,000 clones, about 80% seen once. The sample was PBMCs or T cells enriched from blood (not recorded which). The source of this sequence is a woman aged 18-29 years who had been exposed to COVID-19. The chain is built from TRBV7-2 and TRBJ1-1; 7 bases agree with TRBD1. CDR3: CASSGTEEIDTEAFF. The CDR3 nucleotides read TGTGCCAGCAGTGGGACAGAAGAGATAGACACTGAAGCTTTCTTT.